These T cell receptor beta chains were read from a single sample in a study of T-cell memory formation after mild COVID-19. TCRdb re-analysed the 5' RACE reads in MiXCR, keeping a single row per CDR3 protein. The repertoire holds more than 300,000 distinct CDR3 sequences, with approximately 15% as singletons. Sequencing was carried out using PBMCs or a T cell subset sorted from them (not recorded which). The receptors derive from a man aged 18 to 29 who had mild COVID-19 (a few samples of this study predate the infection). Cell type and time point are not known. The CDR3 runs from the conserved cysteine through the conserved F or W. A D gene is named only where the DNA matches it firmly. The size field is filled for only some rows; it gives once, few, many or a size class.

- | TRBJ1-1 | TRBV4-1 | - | TGCGCCAGCAGCCGGGGGGACGGCTACACTGAAGCTTTCTTT | CASSRGDGYTEAFF
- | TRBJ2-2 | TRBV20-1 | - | TGCAGTGCTGCGAAAACTGGGACTGACACCGGGGAGCTGTTTTTT | CSAAKTGTDTGELFF
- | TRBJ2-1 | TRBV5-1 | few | TGCGCCAGCAGCTTGTTATCCGGTACCTACAATGAGCAGTTCTTC | CASSLLSGTYNEQFF
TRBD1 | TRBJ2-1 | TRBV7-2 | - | TGTGCCAGCAGCTCCACAGGGGATGAGCAGTTCTTC | CASSSTGDEQFF
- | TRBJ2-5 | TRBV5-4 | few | TGTGCCAGCAGCCCCGACCCGTACCAAGAGACCCAGTACTTC | CASSPDPYQETQYF
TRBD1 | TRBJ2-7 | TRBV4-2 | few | TGTGCCAGCAGCCCTTATGGGGAGGGACAGGGAGTGGAGCAGTACTTC | CASSPYGEGQGVEQYF
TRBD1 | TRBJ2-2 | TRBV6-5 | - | TGTGCCAGCAGCTATGGACAGGGGGCGGACACCGGGGAGCTGTTTTTT | CASSYGQGADTGELFF
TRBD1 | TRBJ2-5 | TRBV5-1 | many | TGCGCCAGCGGGACAGCCCAAGAGACCCAGTACTTC | CASGTAQETQYF
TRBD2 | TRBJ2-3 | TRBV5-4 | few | TGTGCCGTGTCCTCCTCCACCGGGACTAGGACAGATACGCAGTATTTT | CAVSSSTGTRTDTQYF
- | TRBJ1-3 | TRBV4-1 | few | TGCGCCAGCAGCCAAGAGGGAGGAGTCTCTGGAAACACCATATATTTT | CASSQEGGVSGNTIYF
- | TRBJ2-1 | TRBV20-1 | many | TGCAGTGCTAGAACATATTTCAATGAGCAGTTCTTC | CSARTYFNEQFF
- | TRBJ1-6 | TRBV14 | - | TGTGCCAGCAGCCAAGATCGGTGGGGGAGATCACCCCTCCACTTT | CASSQDRWGRSPLHF
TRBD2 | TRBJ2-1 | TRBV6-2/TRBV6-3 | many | TGTGCCAGCAGCTCAAGCGGGGGGGCGTGGGAGCAGTTCTTC | CASSSSGGAWEQFF
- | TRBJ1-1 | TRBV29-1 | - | TGCAGCGTTGGGGAGAAGAACACTGAAGCTTTCTTT | CSVGEKNTEAFF
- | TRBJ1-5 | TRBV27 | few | TGTGCCAGCAGTTCCACGTATGGCAATCAGCCCCAGCATTTT | CASSSTYGNQPQHF